Presented here are 29 T cell receptor beta chains from one specimen sequenced in a study of Ad26.COV2.S vaccination and SARS-CoV-2 variants. Method: immunoSEQ multiplex PCR; TCRdb's copy keeps in-frame clones and lacks some. The table includes hundreds of thousands of clones, roughly 90% detected once. The treatment here: roughly 19 received Ad26.COV2.S at low or high dose, single or two shots; 5 received placebo; per-sample allocation not given. Repertoires come from day 63 after the first vaccine or placebo injection. Sequencing was performed on peripheral blood, taken in a trial of Ad26.COV2.S vaccine versus placebo. These receptors were taken from a person between 18 and 60 years old who received the Ad26.COV2.S COVID-19 vaccine or a placebo.

The V gene is TRBV11-3, the J gene TRBJ2-2, with 7 bases aligning to TRBD2. The CDR3 has 15 residues. V lost 3 bases to trimming and J lost 3 bases; unmatched junction nucleotides: 4. The germline CDR1 and CDR2 sequences are SGHNT and YENEEA. The CDR3 spells CASSLAGAYTGELFF. The CDR3, as DNA: TGTGCCAGCAGCTTGGCGGGAGCGTACACCGGGGAGCTGTTTTTT.

V usage is TRBV2 and J usage is TRBJ1-3; D possibly corresponds to TRBD1 (5 bases). This CDR3 has 15 residues. The germline V gene has CDR1 SNHLY and CDR2 FYNNEI. V was clipped by 1 base and J by 8 bases, with 15 bases between them. CDR3 in amino acids: CASSEVFSGRDTIYF. Here the CDR3 DNA reads TGTGCCAGCAGTGAAGTTTTCTCTGGCAGGGACACCATATATTTT.

V and J are TRBV29-1 and TRBJ2-2; no clear D gene. Trimming left V 5 bases short and J 0 bases short, with 10 bases between. The CDR3 covers 14 residues. Germline CDR1 is SQVTM and CDR2 is ANQGSEA. DNA of the CDR3: TGCAGCGTTCGCCTGATCTCGAACACCGGGGAGCTGTTTTTT. It codes for CSVRLISNTGELFF.

The chain uses TRBV20-1 and TRBJ1-6; a possible D gene is TRBD1 (5 bases). The CDR3 runs 15 residues. V gave up 3 bases and J gave up 10 bases, with 19 bases separating them. Germline CDR1 is DFQATT and CDR2 is SNEGSKA (reference sequence). The CDR3 protein is CSASGQQWGGSPLHF. In DNA form, the CDR3 reads TGCAGTGCTAGTGGGCAACAGTGGGGCGGATCACCCCTCCACTTT.

The CDR3, as DNA: TGTGCCAGTAGTCCCGGACTGAGAGGAGGCACAGATACGCAGTATTTT. The encoded protein is CASSPGLRGGTDTQYF. The rearrangement uses TRBV19 and TRBJ2-3; a possible D gene is TRBD2 (5 bases). CDR3 size: 16 residues. Germline CDR1 is LNHDA and CDR2 is SQIVND (reference sequence). Trimming removed 5 bases from V and 1 base from J, with 16 bases in between.

The rearrangement links TRBV5-4 to TRBJ2-3, with 9 bases lining up with TRBD1. The junction had 3 bases not matched to a gene; V was cut back by 3 bases and J by 4 bases. Germline CDR1 and CDR2: SGHNT and YYREEE (reference sequence). This CDR3 has 14 amino acids. The CDR3 DNA follows: TGTGCCAGCAGCTCGAGGACAGGGGCAGATACGCAGTATTTT. Its translation is CASSSRTGADTQYF.

This clone appeared a single time. The gene calls are TRBV3-1 (or the pseudogene TRBV3-2) and TRBJ2-2, with 8 nucleotides matching TRBD2. In germline, CDR1 is LGHDT, CDR2 YNNKEL (reference sequence). Trimming cost V 0 bases and J 4 bases; bases outside gene matches: 13. This CDR3 has 19 residues. CDR3 amino acids: CASSQDQASSGDPTGELFF. CDR3 nucleotides: TGTGCCAGCAGCCAAGATCAGGCCAGTAGCGGGGACCCCACCGGGGAGCTGTTTTTT.

CDR3 bases: TGTGCCAGCAGCTTCCCTCGGACTAGCGGGGACAATGAGCAGTTCTTC. It encodes CASSFPRTSGDNEQFF. The chain joins TRBV7-9 to TRBJ2-1; 12 bases map to TRBD2. J gave up 5 bases and V 3 bases, and 5 bases lay outside the gene matches. The CDR3 runs to 16 residues. CDR1 and CDR2 from the germline V gene are SEHNR and FQNEAQ (reference sequence).

This clone was found a few times. This sequence joins TRBV11-2 and TRBJ1-4; 8 bases fit TRBD1. Germline V lookup: CDR1 SGHAT, CDR2 FQNNGV. There are 14 residues in the CDR3. V dropped 5 bases and J dropped 8; count of bases not matched to a gene: 7. Here the CDR3 reads CASSVGQGGEKLFF. The CDR3 DNA reads as TGTGCCAGCAGCGTCGGACAGGGTGGAGAAAAACTGTTTTTT.

The V call is TRBV4-3, the J call TRBJ1-2; possible D gene TRBD1, 5 bases. This CDR3 is 16 amino acids long. In germline, CDR1 is LGHNA, CDR2 YSLEER. Trimming cost V 0 bases and J 6 bases, with 17 bases left between them. CDR3 region: CASSQDTPTDFHGYTF. The CDR3 nucleotides are TGCGCCAGCAGCCAAGATACCCCGACAGATTTTCATGGCTACACCTTC.

The gene calls are TRBV6-2 or TRBV6-3 and TRBJ2-1, with D perhaps matching TRBD2 (6 bases). This CDR3 comprises 15 residues. CDR1 is MNHEY, CDR2 SVGEGT, per germline. V gave up 6 bases and J gave up 0 bases, with 12 bases separating them. Here the CDR3 DNA reads TGTGCCAGCAGCCTCAGCGGGCGCTCCTACAATGAGCAGTTCTTC. Translation: CASSLSGRSYNEQFF.

This clone was seen a few times. The V and J genes are TRBV24-1 and TRBJ2-2, with a possible D match to TRBD2 (6 bases). V gave up 3 bases and J gave up 7 bases, with 14 bases separating them. There are 15 residues in the CDR3. Germline CDR1 is KGHDR and CDR2 is SFDVKD. This CDR3 reads CATSDPQTRHGELFF. CDR3 nucleotides: TGTGCCACCAGTGATCCTCAGACTAGGCACGGGGAGCTGTTTTTT.

CDR3 region: CASSLLLAGVSDTQYF. The CDR3 DNA reads TGCGCCAGCAGCTTGTTACTAGCGGGAGTTTCAGATACGCAGTATTTT. The chain joins TRBV5-1 to TRBJ2-3; 11 bases agree with TRBD2. Looked up from germline, CDR1 is SGHRS and CDR2 is YFSETQ. Losses at the gene ends were 1 base for V and 4 bases for J; bases not matched to a gene: 5. This CDR3 region has 16 residues.

The chain carries TRBV18 and TRBJ2-1, with D maybe TRBD2 (6 bases). V lost 3 bases and J lost 9, with 15 bases in between. The germline CDR1 and CDR2 sequences are KGHSH and LQKENI. This CDR3 region has 14 residues. The CDR3 loop reads CASSPNAGSGEQFF. In nucleotides, the CDR3 is TGTGCCAGCTCACCGAATGCGGGGTCGGGTGAGCAGTTCTTC.

The chain couples TRBV18 to TRBJ2-1; no firm D call. V lost 3 bases to trimming and J lost 4 bases, with 10 bases between them. This CDR3 contains 14 residues. CDR1 and CDR2 (germline): KGHSH, LQKENI. CDR3 DNA sequence: TGTGCCAGCTCACCCCCTCTAGTTTACAATGAGCAGTTCTTC. Protein sequence: CASSPPLVYNEQFF. Variable domain in full (rest from reference TRBV18 and TRBJ2-1): NAGVMQNPRHLVRRRGQEARLRCSPMKGHSHVYWYRQLPEEGLKFMVYLQKENIIDESGMPKERFSAEFPKEGPSILRIQQVVRGDSAAYFCASSPPLVYNEQFFGPGTRLTVL.

The CDR3 DNA sequence: TGCGCCACCGCCTCCGGGGGTCACACCGGGGAGCTGTTTTTT. Translating it yields CATASGGHTGELFF. The J gene is TRBJ2-2, the V gene TRBV5-1; possible D gene TRBD2, 6 bases. Trimming took off 9 bases at V and 3 bases at J, with 15 bases between the two ends. Germline V CDR1 and CDR2: SGHRS, YFSETQ. The length of the CDR3 is 14 residues.

The rearrangement links TRBV30 to TRBJ2-3; D ambiguous. The CDR3 length is 15 residues. Per germline, CDR1 GTSNPN and CDR2 SVGIG (reference sequence). V lost 0 bases, J lost 8 bases, and 18 bases lay in between. CDR3 bases: TGTGCCTGGAGTGTTGGGCGGTGGGAACAAGGTACGCAGTATTTT. Its translation: CAWSVGRWEQGTQYF.

V is TRBV11-2 and J is TRBJ2-3; D is ambiguous. The CDR3 has 15 residues. Trimming took off 2 bases at V and 0 bases at J, with 9 bases between the two ends. In germline, CDR1 is SGHAT, CDR2 FQNNGV. The chain's CDR3 is CASSLNTPSTDTQYF. The DNA for the CDR3 is TGTGCCAGCAGCTTAAATACGCCTAGCACAGATACGCAGTATTTT.

This clone appeared a few times. Other DNA sequences in this specimen translate into the identical CDR3. This chain uses TRBV12-3 or TRBV12-4 with TRBJ2-3, with D uncertain. CDR3 size: 11 residues. The ends were cut back, 0 bases at V and 5 bases at J, with 0 bases in the middle. The CDR3 region is CASSLADTQYF. The CDR3 DNA is TGTGCCAGCAGTTTAGCAGATACGCAGTATTTT.

The J gene is TRBJ2-1, the V gene TRBV15; no definite D call. Trimming took off 5 bases at V and 10 bases at J, with 12 bases between the two ends. This CDR3 region has 12 residues. Germline lookup yields CDR1 LNHNV and CDR2 YYDKDF (reference sequence). CDR3 sequence reads: CATSPHAREQFF. For the CDR3, the DNA is TGTGCCACCAGCCCCCACGCCCGAGAGCAGTTCTTC.

CDR3 region: CASSLPGRILANTGELFF. As DNA, the CDR3 is TGTGCCAGCAGCCTACCGGGACGGATCTTAGCGAACACCGGGGAGCTGTTTTTT. The chain recombines TRBV3-1 (or the pseudogene TRBV3-2) with TRBJ2-2; D tentatively fits TRBD1 or TRBD2 (5 bases each). The CDR3 covers 18 residues. From germline, CDR1 is LGHDT and CDR2 YNNKEL (reference sequence). The ends were cut back, 4 bases at V and 0 bases at J, with 18 bases in the middle.

This sequence joins TRBV30 and TRBJ2-1; 11 bases fit TRBD2. Germline V lookup: CDR1 GTSNPN, CDR2 SVGIG (reference sequence). After removal of 8 bases from V and 4 bases from J, the junction contained 4 bases not matched to a gene. This CDR3 is 13 amino acids long. In DNA, the CDR3 is TGTGCCCGTAGCGGGAGGGGTTACAATGAGCAGTTCTTC. Its translation is CARSGRGYNEQFF.

This chain uses TRBV27 with TRBJ2-5; TRBD1 matches at 8 bases. Germline CDR1 MNHEY, CDR2 SMNVEV (reference sequence). This CDR3 has 14 residues. V dropped 7 bases and J dropped 4; count of bases not matched to a gene: 8. CDR3 in DNA: TGTGCCAGCACCGCCTTAGGACAGGGAGAGACCCAGTACTTC. Its protein product is CASTALGQGETQYF.

The rearrangement joins TRBV6-2 or TRBV6-3 to TRBJ1-5, with a weak D call TRBD1 (5 bases). Germline CDR1 is MNHEY and CDR2 is SVGEGT. Trimming took off 4 bases at V and 1 base at J, with 11 bases between the two ends. This CDR3 has 15 amino acids. This chain's CDR3 is CASSLPGLSNQPQHF. In DNA, the CDR3 is TGTGCCAGCAGTTTACCGGGACTGAGCAATCAGCCCCAGCATTTT.

V is TRBV7-9 and J is TRBJ1-4, with D possibly TRBD1 on 5 matching bases. This CDR3 contains 15 residues. Germline loops: CDR1 SEHNR, CDR2 FQNEAQ (reference sequence). The V end was cut by 5 bases, the J end by 7 bases, with 17 bases between. Written as DNA, the CDR3 is TGTGCCAGCAGCCATCGGGACGTTGGAGTTGAAAAACTGTTTTTT. Its protein product is CASSHRDVGVEKLFF.

This chain links TRBV6-5 with TRBJ2-2; no clear D. The V end was cut by 6 bases, the J end by 0 bases, with 8 bases between. The germline gives CDR1 MNHEY, CDR2 SVGAGI. The CDR3 spans 14 residues. CDR3 in DNA: TGTGCCAGCAGCCTTCTAGCGAACACCGGGGAGCTGTTTTTT. As protein: CASSLLANTGELFF.

This chain uses TRBV6-1 with TRBJ2-7; 9 bases agree with TRBD1. The J segment lost 10 bases and the V segment lost 3 bases, leaving 4 bases of the junction unmatched. Germline CDR1 reads MNHNS; CDR2 reads SASEGT. The CDR3 sequence is 12 residues long. The CDR3 reads CASSEEDRGQYF. The DNA for the CDR3 is TGTGCCAGCAGTGAGGAGGACAGGGGTCAGTACTTC.

The rearrangement joins TRBV2 to TRBJ1-2; a weak D match, TRBD1 (5 bases). V was clipped by 8 bases and J by 0 bases, with 10 bases between them. CDR3 length: 13 amino acids. Germline assignment: CDR1 SNHLY and CDR2 FYNNEI. CDR3 DNA: TGTGCCAGCCCGGGGGGGTCTAACTATGGCTACACCTTC. It is translated as CASPGGSNYGYTF.

The J gene is TRBJ1-1, the V gene TRBV6-2 or TRBV6-3; no reliable D call. In germline, CDR1 is MNHEY, CDR2 SVGEGT. The V gene lost 4 bases and the J gene lost 4 bases, with 10 bases spanning the gap. The CDR3 runs 13 residues. CDR3 in DNA: TGTGCCAGCAGTTCGGGCTATGGCACTGAAGCTTTCTTT. Amino acids: CASSSGYGTEAFF.